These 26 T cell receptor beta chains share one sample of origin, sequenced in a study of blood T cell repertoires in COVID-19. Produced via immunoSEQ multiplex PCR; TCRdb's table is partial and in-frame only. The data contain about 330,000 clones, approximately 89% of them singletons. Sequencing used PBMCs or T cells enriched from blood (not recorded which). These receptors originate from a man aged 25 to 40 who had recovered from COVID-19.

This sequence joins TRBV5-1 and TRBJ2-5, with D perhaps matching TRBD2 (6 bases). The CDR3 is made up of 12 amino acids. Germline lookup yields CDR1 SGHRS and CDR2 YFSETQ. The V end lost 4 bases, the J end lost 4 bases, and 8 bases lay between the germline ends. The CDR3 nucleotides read TGCGCCAGCAGCACCGGGGGAGAGACCCAGTACTTC. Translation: CASSTGGETQYF.

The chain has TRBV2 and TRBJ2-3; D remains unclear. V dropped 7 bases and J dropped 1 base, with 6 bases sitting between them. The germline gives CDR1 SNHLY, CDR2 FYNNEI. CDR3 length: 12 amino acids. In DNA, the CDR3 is TGTGCCAGCAATCAGGGCACAGATACGCAGTATTTT. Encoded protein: CASNQGTDTQYF.

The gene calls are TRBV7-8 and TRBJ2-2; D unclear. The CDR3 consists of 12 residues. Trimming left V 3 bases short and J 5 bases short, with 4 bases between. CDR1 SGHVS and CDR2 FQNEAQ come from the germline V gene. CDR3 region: CASSFSTGELFF. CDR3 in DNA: TGTGCCAGCAGCTTTTCTACCGGGGAGCTGTTTTTT.

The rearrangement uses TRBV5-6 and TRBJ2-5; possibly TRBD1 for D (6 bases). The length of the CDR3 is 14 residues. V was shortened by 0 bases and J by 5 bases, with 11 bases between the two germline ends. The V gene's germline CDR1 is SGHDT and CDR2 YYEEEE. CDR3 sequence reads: CASSLGSQGETQYF. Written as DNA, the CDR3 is TGTGCCAGCAGCTTGGGCTCCCAGGGGGAGACCCAGTACTTC.

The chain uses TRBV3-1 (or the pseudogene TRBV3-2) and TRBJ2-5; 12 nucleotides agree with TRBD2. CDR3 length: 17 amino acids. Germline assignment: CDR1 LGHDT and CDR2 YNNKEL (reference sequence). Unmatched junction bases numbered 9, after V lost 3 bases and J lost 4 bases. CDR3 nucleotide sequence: TGTGCCAGCAGCCACTCGGCTAGCGGGGGGGCCCGAGAGACCCAGTACTTC. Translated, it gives CASSHSASGGARETQYF.

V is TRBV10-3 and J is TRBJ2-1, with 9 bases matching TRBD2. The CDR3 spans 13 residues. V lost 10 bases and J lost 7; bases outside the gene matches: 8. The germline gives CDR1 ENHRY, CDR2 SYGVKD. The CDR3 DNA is TGTGCCACGTCCAGGACTAGCGATAATGAGCAGTTCTTC. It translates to CATSRTSDNEQFF.

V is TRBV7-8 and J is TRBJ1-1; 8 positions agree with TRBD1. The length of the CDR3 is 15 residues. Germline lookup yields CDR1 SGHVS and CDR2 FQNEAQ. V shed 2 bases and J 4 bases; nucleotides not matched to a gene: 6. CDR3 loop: CASSLLSTGGTEAFF. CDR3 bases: TGTGCCAGCAGCTTACTGTCCACAGGGGGCACTGAAGCTTTCTTT.

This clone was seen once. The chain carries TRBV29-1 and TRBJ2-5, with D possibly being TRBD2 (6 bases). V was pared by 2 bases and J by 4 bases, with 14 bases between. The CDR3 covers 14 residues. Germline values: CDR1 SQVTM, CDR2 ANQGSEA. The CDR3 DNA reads TGCAGCGTTGAATCGGGGGATCCCCCAGAGACCCAGTACTTC. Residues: CSVESGDPPETQYF.

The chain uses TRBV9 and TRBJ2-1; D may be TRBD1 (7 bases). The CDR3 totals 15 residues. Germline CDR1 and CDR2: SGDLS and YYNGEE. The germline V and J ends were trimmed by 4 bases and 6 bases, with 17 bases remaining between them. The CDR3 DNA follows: TGTGCCAGCAGCCAGTGGACAGGAGGGGGCAATGAGCAGTTCTTC. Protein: CASSQWTGGGNEQFF.

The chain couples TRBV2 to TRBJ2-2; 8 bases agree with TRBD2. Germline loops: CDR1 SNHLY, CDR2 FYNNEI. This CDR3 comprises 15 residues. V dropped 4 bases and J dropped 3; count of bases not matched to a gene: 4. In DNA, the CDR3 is TGTGCCAGCAGTGTCCAGCGGGGGTACACCGGGGAGCTGTTTTTT. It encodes CASSVQRGYTGELFF.

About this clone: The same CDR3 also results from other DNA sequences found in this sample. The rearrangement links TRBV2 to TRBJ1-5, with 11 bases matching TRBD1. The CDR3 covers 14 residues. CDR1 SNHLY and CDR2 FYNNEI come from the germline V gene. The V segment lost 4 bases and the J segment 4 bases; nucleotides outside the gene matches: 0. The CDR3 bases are TGTGCCAGCAGTGGGGACAGGGGGAATCAGCCCCAGCATTTT. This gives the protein CASSGDRGNQPQHF.

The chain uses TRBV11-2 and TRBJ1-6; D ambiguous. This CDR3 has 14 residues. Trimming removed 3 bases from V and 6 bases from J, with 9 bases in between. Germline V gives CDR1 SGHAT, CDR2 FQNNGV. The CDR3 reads CASSFQSFNSPLHF. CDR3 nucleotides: TGTGCCAGCAGCTTCCAGTCATTTAATTCACCCCTCCACTTT. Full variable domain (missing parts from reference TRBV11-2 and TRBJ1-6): EAGVAQSPRYKIIEKRQSVAFWCNPISGHATLYWYQQILGQGPKLLIQFQNNGVVDDSQLPKDRFSAERLKGVDSTLKIQPAKLEDSAVYLCASSFQSFNSPLHFGNGTRLTVT.

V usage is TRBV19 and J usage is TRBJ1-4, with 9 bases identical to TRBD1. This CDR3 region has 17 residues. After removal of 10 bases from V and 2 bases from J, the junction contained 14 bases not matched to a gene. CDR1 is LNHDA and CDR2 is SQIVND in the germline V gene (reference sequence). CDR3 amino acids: CATSGWDREGTNEKLFF. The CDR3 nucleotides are TGTGCCACCTCGGGCTGGGACAGGGAAGGGACTAATGAAAAACTGTTTTTT.

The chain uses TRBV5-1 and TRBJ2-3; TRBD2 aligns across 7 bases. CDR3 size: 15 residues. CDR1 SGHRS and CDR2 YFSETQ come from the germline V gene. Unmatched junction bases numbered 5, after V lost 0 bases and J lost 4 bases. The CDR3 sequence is CASSLESAGADTQYF. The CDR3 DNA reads TGCGCCAGCAGCTTGGAGTCGGCGGGGGCAGATACGCAGTATTTT.

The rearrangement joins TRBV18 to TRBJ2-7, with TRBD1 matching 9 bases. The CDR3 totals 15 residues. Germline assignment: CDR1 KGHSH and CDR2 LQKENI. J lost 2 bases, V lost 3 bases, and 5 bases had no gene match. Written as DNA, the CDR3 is TGTGCCAGCTCACCTTGGGACAGGGACCCCTACGAGCAGTACTTC. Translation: CASSPWDRDPYEQYF.

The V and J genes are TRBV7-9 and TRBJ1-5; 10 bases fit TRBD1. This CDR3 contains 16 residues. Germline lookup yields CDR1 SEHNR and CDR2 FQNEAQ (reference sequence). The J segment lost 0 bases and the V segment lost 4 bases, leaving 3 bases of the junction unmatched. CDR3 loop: CASSSDRGLSNQPQHF. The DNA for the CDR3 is TGTGCCAGCAGCTCCGACAGGGGGCTTAGCAATCAGCCCCAGCATTTT.

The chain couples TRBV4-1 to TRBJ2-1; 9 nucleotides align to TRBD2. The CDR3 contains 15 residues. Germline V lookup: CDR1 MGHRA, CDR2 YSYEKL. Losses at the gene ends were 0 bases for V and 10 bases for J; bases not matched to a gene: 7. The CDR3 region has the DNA TGCGCCAGCAGCCAAGAAGGTCTAGCGGGGTTAGAGCAGTTCTTC. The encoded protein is CASSQEGLAGLEQFF.

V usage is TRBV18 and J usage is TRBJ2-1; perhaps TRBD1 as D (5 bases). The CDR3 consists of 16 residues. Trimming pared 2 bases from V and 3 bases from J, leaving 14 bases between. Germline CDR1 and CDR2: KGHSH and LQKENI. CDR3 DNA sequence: TGTGCCAGCTCACCAAAACCCTCAGACAGCTACAATGAGCAGTTCTTC. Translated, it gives CASSPKPSDSYNEQFF.

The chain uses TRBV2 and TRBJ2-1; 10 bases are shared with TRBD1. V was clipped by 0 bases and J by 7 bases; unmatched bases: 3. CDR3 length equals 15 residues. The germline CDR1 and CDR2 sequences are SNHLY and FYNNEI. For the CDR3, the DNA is TGTGCCAGCAGTGAAGCCAGGGACAGGGGAAATGAGCAGTTCTTC. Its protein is CASSEARDRGNEQFF.

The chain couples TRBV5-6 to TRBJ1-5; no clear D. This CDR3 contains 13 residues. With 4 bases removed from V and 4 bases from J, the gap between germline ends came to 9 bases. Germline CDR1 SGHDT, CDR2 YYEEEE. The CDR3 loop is CASSVGANQPQHF. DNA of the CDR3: TGTGCCAGCAGCGTCGGAGCGAATCAGCCCCAGCATTTT.

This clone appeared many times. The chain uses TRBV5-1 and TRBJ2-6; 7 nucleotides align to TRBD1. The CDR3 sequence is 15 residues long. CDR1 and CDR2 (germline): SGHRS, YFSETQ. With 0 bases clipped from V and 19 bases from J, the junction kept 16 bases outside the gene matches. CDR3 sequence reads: CASSLGVSHSGQETF. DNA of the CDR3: TGCGCCAGCAGCTTGGGAGTATCTCATTCCGGACAGGAAACTTTC. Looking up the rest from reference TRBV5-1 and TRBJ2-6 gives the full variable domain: KAGVTQTPRYLIKTRGQQVTLSCSPISGHRSVSWYQQTPGQGLQFLFEYFSETQRNKGNFPGRFSGRQFSNSRSEMNVSTLELGDSALYLCASSLGVSHSGQETFGAGSRLTVL.

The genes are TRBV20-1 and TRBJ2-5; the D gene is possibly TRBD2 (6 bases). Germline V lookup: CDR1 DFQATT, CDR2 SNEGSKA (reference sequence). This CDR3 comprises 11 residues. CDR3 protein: CSAGPGETQYF. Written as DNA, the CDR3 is TGCAGCGCGGGACCCGGAGAGACCCAGTACTTC.

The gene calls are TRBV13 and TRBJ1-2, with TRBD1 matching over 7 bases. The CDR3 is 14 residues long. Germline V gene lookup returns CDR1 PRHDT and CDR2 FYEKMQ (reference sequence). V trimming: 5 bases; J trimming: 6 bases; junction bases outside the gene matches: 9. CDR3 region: CASSPQTGFDGYTF. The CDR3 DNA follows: TGTGCCAGCAGCCCCCAGACAGGGTTCGATGGCTACACCTTC.

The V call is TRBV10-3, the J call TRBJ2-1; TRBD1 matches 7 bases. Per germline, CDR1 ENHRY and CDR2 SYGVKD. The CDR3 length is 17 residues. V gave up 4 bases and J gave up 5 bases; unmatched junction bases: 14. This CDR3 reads CAISAKLGTAGDNEQFF. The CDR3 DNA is TGTGCCATCAGTGCCAAACTCGGGACAGCCGGGGACAATGAGCAGTTCTTC.

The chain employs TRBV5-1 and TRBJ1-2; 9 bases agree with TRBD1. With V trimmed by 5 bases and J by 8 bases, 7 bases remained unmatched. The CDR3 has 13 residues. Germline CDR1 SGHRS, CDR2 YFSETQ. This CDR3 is CASRPGTGIGYTF. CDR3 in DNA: TGCGCCAGCAGACCCGGGACAGGGATAGGCTACACCTTC.

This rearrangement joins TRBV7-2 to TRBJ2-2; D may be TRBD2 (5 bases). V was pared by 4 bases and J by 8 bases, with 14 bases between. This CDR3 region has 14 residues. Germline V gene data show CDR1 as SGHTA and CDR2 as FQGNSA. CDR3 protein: CASSSKRSRGELFF. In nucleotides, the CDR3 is TGTGCCAGCAGCTCGAAGCGGTCGCGAGGGGAGCTGTTTTTT. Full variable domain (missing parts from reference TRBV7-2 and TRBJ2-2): GAGVSQSPSNKVTEKGKDVELRCDPISGHTALYWYRQSLGQGLEFLIYFQGNSAPDKSGLPSDRFSAERTGGSVSTLTIQRTQQEDSAVYLCASSSKRSRGELFFGEGSRLTVL.